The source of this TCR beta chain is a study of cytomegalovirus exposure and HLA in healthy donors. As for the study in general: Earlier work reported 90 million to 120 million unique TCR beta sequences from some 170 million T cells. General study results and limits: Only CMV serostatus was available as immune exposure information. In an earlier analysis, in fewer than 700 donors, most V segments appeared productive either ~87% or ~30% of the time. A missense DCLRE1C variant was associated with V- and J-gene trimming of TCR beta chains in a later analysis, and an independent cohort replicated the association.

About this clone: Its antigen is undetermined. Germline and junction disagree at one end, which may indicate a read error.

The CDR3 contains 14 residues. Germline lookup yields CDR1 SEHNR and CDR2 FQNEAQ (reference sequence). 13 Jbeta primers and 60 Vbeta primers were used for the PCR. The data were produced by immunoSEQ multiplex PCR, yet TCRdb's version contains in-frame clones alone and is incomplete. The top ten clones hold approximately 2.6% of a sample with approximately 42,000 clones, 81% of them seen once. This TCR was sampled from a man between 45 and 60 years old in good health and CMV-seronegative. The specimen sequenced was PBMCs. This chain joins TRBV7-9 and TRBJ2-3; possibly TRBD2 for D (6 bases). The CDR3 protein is CSSSLVEGLGTQYF. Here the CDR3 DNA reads TGTTCCAGCAGCTTAGTGGAGGGGCTGGGTACGCAGTATTTT.